This T cell receptor (beta chain) was captured by sequencing in a study of T cell responses to AZD1222 COVID-19 vaccine. To note about this clone: As yet, its antigen is unknown.

The germline CDR1 and CDR2 sequences are KGHDR and SFDVKD. CDR3 length: 13 residues. V was shortened by 4 bases and J by 5 bases, with 8 bases between the two germline ends. The repertoire was sequenced with immunoSEQ multiplex PCR; TCRdb's copy has only in-frame clones and lacks some. The table lists 150,000 or so clones, with around 2.2% in the top ten. Study results and limitations: Dominant at 160-218 and 743-854, vaccine-associated CD4 TCRs also spanned spike.

The receptor was isolated from an adult in good health. The chain recombines TRBV24-1 with TRBJ1-5, with a tentative D call TRBD1 (6 bases). The sequenced sample was peripheral blood. The CDR3 loop is CATSEQGHQPQHF. CDR3 DNA sequence: TGTGCCACCAGTGAGCAGGGGCATCAGCCCCAGCATTTT.